This T cell receptor beta chain was found in a study of T cells in Graves' hyperthyroidism and ophthalmopathy. Orbital computed tomography and thyroid ultrasound, together with serum TRAb and thyroxine and clinical symptoms, were used for diagnoses. Germline CDR1 MNHEY, CDR2 SMNVEV (reference sequence). The CDR3 has 14 amino acids. V shed 4 bases and J 10 bases; nucleotides not matched to a gene: 4. This clonotype was detected many times. TCR beta CDR3 regions were amplified from RNA transcripts. A set of HTBI primers served as the primers for a first-round RT-PCR of the TCR CDR3. TCRdb independently ran MiXCR on the multiplex PCR reads; one entry per CDR3 protein. This sample yields 400,000 to 550,000 distinct CDR3 sequences, of which 13% to 15% are seen a single time; roughly 17% belongs to the top ten.

Sample: blood. The sequence came from a woman younger than 35 with Graves' hyperthyroidism. The chain combines TRBV27 with TRBJ1-6; 10 positions agree with TRBD1. The CDR3 spells CASSYDRGRSPLHF. For the CDR3, the DNA is TGTGCCAGCAGTTACGACAGGGGGCGATCACCCCTCCACTTT.